This TCR beta chain comes out of a study of cytomegalovirus exposure and HLA in healthy donors. Study overall: An analysis done earlier identified 120 million or so unique TCR beta sequences from around 180 million T cells.

The CDR3 sequence is 17 residues long. V shed 7 bases and J 8 bases; nucleotides not matched to a gene: 20. Germline V gene lookup returns CDR1 MDHEN and CDR2 SYDVKM. Study results and limitations: In an earlier analysis, in some 600 donors, most V segments appeared productive either ~90% or ~30% of the time.

To note about this clone: What it binds is unknown.

Primers for the PCR totalled 60 Vbeta and 13 Jbeta. Libraries were prepared by immunoSEQ multiplex PCR; TCRdb keeps only in-frame clonotypes and omits some of them. There are more than 100,000 clones in the sample; 70% to 85% occur only once, and 3.5% to 4.5% lies in the top ten. Sequencing input: PBMCs. The rearrangement links TRBV28 to TRBJ2-7, with TRBD1 identical over 10 bases. This receptor was identified in a human donor in good health. The CDR3 spells CASTPQATGTGEGKQYF. DNA of the CDR3: TGTGCCAGCACCCCACAAGCCACCGGGACAGGGGAAGGGAAGCAGTACTTC.